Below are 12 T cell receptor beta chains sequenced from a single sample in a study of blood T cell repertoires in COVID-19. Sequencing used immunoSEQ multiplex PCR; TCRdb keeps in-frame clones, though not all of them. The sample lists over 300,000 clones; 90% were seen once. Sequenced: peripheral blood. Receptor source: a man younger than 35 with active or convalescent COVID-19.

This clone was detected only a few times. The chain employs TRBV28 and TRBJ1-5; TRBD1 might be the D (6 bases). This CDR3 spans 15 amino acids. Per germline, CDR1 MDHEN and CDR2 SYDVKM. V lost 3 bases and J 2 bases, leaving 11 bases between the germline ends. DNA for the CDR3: TGTGCCAGCAGTTTCAGGGGACCTCGCAATCAGCCCCAGCATTTT. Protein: CASSFRGPRNQPQHF.

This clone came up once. The chain's CDR3 is CASSLAPVGADEQFF. The DNA of the CDR3 is TGCGCCAGCAGCTTGGCCCCGGTAGGGGCGGATGAGCAGTTCTTC. The V call is TRBV5-1, the J call TRBJ2-1; possible D gene TRBD1, 5 bases. The V end was cut by 0 bases, the J end by 8 bases, with 15 bases between. Looked up from germline, CDR1 is SGHRS and CDR2 is YFSETQ. CDR3 length: 15 amino acids.

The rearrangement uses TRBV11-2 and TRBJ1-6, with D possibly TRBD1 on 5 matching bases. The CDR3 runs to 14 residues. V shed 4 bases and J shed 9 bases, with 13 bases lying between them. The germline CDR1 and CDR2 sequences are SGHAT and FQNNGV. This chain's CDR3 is CASSSGHSSSPLHF. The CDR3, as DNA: TGTGCCAGCAGCTCCGGACATTCTAGTTCACCCCTCCACTTT. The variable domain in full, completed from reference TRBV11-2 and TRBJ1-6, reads EAGVAQSPRYKIIEKRQSVAFWCNPISGHATLYWYQQILGQGPKLLIQFQNNGVVDDSQLPKDRFSAERLKGVDSTLKIQPAKLEDSAVYLCASSSGHSSSPLHFGNGTRLTVT.

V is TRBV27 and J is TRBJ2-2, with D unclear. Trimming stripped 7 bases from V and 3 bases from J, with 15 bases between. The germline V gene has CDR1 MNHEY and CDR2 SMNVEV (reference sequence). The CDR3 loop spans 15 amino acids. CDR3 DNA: TGTGCCAGCATATGGGCCGCAGGCTACACCGGGGAGCTGTTTTTT. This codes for CASIWAAGYTGELFF.

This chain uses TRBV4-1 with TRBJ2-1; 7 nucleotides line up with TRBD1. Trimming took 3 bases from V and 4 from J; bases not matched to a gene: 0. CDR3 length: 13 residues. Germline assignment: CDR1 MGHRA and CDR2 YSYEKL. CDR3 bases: TGCGCCAGCAGCCAGACAGGGTACAATGAGCAGTTCTTC. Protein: CASSQTGYNEQFF.

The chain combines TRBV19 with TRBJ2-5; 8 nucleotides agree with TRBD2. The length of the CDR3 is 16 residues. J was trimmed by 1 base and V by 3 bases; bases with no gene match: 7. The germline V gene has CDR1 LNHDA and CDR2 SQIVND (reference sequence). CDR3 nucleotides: TGTGCCAGTAGTATTTCTTTCGGGAGGGTCCAAGAGACCCAGTACTTC. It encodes CASSISFGRVQETQYF.

The CDR3 DNA reads as TGCGCCAGCAGGAGTATCTCTGGAAACACCATATATTTT. Its protein is CASRSISGNTIYF. The V and J genes are TRBV4-3 and TRBJ1-3; D gene ambiguous. This CDR3 comprises 13 residues. V lost 6 bases and J lost 0, with 6 bases in between. Germline V CDR1 and CDR2: LGHNA, YSLEER.

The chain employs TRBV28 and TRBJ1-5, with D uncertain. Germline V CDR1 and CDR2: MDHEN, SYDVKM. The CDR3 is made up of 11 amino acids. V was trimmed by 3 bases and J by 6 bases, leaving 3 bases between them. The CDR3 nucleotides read TGTGCCAGCAGTTTTAGTCAGCCCCAGCATTTT. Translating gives CASSFSQPQHF.

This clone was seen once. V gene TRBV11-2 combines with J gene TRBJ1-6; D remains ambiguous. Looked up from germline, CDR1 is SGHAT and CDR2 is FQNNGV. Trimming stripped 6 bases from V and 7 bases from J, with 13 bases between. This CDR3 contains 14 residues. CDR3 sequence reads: CASRTLGENSPLHF. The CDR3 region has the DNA TGTGCCAGCAGAACTTTGGGAGAAAATTCACCCCTCCACTTT.

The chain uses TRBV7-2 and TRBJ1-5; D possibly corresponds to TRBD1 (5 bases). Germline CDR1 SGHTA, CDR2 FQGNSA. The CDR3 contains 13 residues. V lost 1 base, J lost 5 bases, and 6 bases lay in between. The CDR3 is CASSLGQHQPQHF. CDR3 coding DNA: TGTGCCAGCAGCTTAGGACAGCATCAGCCCCAGCATTTT.

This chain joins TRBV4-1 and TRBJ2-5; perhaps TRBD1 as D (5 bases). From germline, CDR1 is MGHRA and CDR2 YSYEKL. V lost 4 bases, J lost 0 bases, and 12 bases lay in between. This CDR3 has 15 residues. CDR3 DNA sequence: TGCGCCAGCAGCCCAGGGCCATTACACCAAGAGACCCAGTACTTC. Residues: CASSPGPLHQETQYF.

The chain's CDR3 is CASSSLAGGERTYNEQFF. The CDR3 nucleotides are TGTGCCAGCAGCTCACTAGCGGGGGGGGAGAGAACCTACAATGAGCAGTTCTTC. The chain uses TRBV4-2 and TRBJ2-1, with 13 bases lining up with TRBD2. The length of the CDR3 is 18 residues. Trimming removed 5 bases from V and 2 bases from J; junction bases left unmatched: 9. Germline V lookup: CDR1 LGHNA, CDR2 YNFKEQ.